A single sample is the source of the 9 T cell receptor beta chains below, sequenced in a study of shared clonotypes between healthy human individuals. The assay was immunoSEQ multiplex PCR, and TCRdb's table has in-frame clones only and misses some. There are some 2 million clones in the sample; over 85% occur only once, and 0.13% lies in the top ten. Source material: naive CD4+ T cells sorted from blood. The subset is: CD45RA+ positively selected. Receptors were obtained from a man aged 18 to 29 in good health.

This sequence joins TRBV11-3 and TRBJ2-7, with a tentative D call TRBD1 (6 bases). V lost 5 bases to trimming and J lost 2 bases, with 10 bases between them. Germline V gives CDR1 SGHNT, CDR2 YENEEA. This CDR3 has 13 residues. CDR3 region: CASSAGAPYEQYF. The CDR3 region has the DNA TGTGCCAGCAGCGCAGGGGCCCCCTACGAGCAGTACTTC.

The V call is TRBV6-1, the J call TRBJ2-1; 9 bases fit TRBD2. The germline CDR1 and CDR2 sequences are MNHNS and SASEGT. Unmatched junction bases numbered 3, after V lost 4 bases and J lost 2 bases. The CDR3 is 15 residues long. The CDR3 nucleotides read TGTGCCAGCAGTGGGGGACTAGCAGCCTACAATGAGCAGTTCTTC. Translated, it gives CASSGGLAAYNEQFF.

The chain uses TRBV25-1 and TRBJ2-2, with D possibly matching TRBD1 (5 bases). Germline CDR1 MGHDK, CDR2 SYGVNS. The CDR3 is made up of 15 amino acids. Trimming left V 5 bases short and J 6 bases short, with 16 bases between. Here the CDR3 DNA reads TGTGCCAGCAGTTTAGACAGAGTAGTGCCCGGGGAGCTGTTTTTT. Encoded protein: CASSLDRVVPGELFF.

The J gene is TRBJ1-6, the V gene TRBV6-1; D is unresolved. V gave up 3 bases and J gave up 3 bases, with 6 bases separating them. Germline assignment: CDR1 MNHNS and CDR2 SASEGT. This CDR3 is built from 14 residues. CDR3 sequence reads: CASSEPFYNSPLHF. The CDR3 bases are TGTGCCAGCAGTGAGCCATTCTATAATTCACCCCTCCACTTT.

The chain combines TRBV5-1 with TRBJ2-1; 7 bases align to TRBD2. J gave up 2 bases and V 3 bases, and 5 bases lay outside the gene matches. The germline V gene has CDR1 SGHRS and CDR2 YFSETQ. CDR3 length: 15 amino acids. This CDR3 is CASSSTGTTYNEQFF. CDR3 nucleotides: TGCGCCAGCAGCTCTACCGGGACTACCTACAATGAGCAGTTCTTC. The whole variable domain, filled in from reference TRBV5-1 and TRBJ2-1, reads KAGVTQTPRYLIKTRGQQVTLSCSPISGHRSVSWYQQTPGQGLQFLFEYFSETQRNKGNFPGRFSGRQFSNSRSEMNVSTLELGDSALYLCASSSTGTTYNEQFFGPGTRLTVL.

The rearrangement uses TRBV30 and TRBJ1-1; a possible D gene is TRBD1 (5 bases). Germline-derived CDR1 and CDR2 are GTSNPN and SVGIG (reference sequence). CDR3 length: 13 amino acids. The V and J ends lost 1 base and 2 bases respectively, with 8 bases between them. CDR3 protein: CAWSGDGNTEAFF. In DNA form, the CDR3 reads TGTGCCTGGAGTGGGGACGGAAACACTGAAGCTTTCTTT.

The chain employs TRBV7-2 and TRBJ2-2; D gene ambiguous. This CDR3 is 14 amino acids long. CDR1 SGHTA and CDR2 FQGNSA come from the germline V gene. V was shortened by 1 base and J by 5 bases, with 8 bases between the two germline ends. CDR3 DNA sequence: TGTGCCAGCAGCTTAGATGTTCGAACCGGGGAGCTGTTTTTT. This codes for CASSLDVRTGELFF.

The chain is built from TRBV11-2 and TRBJ1-6; 8 nucleotides line up with TRBD1. V shed 3 bases, J shed 7 bases, and the junction held 8 bases outside the gene matches. This CDR3 region has 16 residues. Germline values: CDR1 SGHAT, CDR2 FQNNGV. CDR3 sequence reads: CASSFRGQNGNSPLHF. In DNA, the CDR3 is TGTGCCAGCAGCTTCAGGGGGCAGAATGGGAATTCACCCCTCCACTTT.

With regard to this clone: Other nucleotide sequences in the sample specify the same CDR3. The rearrangement links TRBV5-1 to TRBJ1-5; 9 bases map to TRBD1. CDR1 and CDR2 from the germline V gene are SGHRS and YFSETQ. The V segment lost 0 bases and the J segment 6 bases; nucleotides outside the gene matches: 4. The CDR3 runs to 15 residues. The CDR3 protein is CASSLAGQGGQPQHF. CDR3 DNA sequence: TGCGCCAGCAGCTTGGCGGGACAGGGTGGTCAGCCCCAGCATTTT. Supplemented by reference TRBV5-1 and TRBJ1-5, the full variable domain reads KAGVTQTPRYLIKTRGQQVTLSCSPISGHRSVSWYQQTPGQGLQFLFEYFSETQRNKGNFPGRFSGRQFSNSRSEMNVSTLELGDSALYLCASSLAGQGGQPQHFGDGTRLSIL.